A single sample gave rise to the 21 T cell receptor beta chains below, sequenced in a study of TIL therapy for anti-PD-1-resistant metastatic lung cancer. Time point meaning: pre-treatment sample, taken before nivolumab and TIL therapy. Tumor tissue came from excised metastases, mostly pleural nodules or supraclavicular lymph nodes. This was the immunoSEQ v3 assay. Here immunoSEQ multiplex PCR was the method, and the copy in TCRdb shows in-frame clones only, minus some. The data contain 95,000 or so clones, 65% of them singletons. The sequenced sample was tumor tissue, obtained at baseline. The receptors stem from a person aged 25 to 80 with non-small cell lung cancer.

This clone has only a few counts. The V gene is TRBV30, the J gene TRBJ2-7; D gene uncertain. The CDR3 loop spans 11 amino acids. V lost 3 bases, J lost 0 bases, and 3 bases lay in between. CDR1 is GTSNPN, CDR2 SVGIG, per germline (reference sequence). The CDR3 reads CAWRNSYEQYF. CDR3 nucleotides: TGTGCCTGGAGGAACTCCTACGAGCAGTACTTC.

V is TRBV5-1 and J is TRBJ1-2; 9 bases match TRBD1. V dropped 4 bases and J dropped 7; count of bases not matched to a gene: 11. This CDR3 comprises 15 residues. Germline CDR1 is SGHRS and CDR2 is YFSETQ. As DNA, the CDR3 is TGCGCCAGCAGCGGAGGGGACAGGGTTTTATCTGGCTACACCTTC. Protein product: CASSGGDRVLSGYTF. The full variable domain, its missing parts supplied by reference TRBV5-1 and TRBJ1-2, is KAGVTQTPRYLIKTRGQQVTLSCSPISGHRSVSWYQQTPGQGLQFLFEYFSETQRNKGNFPGRFSGRQFSNSRSEMNVSTLELGDSALYLCASSGGDRVLSGYTFGSGTRLTVV.

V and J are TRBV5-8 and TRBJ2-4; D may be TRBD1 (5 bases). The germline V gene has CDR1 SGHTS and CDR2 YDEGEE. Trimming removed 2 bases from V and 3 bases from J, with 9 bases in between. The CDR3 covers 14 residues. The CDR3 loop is CASSFQGNKNIQYF. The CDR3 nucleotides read TGTGCCAGCAGCTTTCAGGGAAACAAAAACATTCAGTACTTC.

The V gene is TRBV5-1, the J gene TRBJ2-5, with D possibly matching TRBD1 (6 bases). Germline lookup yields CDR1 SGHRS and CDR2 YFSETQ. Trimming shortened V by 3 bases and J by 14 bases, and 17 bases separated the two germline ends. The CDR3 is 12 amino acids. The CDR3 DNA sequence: TGCGCCAGCAGCTCCACCCTCCGGGACACCTACTTC. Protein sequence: CASSSTLRDTYF.

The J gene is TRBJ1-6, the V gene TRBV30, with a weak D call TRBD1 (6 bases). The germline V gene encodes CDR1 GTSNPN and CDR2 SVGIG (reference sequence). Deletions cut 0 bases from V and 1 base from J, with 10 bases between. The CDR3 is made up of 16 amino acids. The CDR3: CAWSVGGASYNSPLHF. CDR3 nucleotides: TGTGCCTGGAGTGTAGGGGGGGCATCCTATAATTCACCCCTCCACTTT.

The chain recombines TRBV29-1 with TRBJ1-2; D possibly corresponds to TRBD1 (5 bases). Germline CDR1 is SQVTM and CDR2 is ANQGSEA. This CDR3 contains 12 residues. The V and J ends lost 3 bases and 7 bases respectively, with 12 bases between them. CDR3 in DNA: TGCAGCGTTGAGACCGGGGCGGGTGGCTACACCTTC. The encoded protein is CSVETGAGGYTF.

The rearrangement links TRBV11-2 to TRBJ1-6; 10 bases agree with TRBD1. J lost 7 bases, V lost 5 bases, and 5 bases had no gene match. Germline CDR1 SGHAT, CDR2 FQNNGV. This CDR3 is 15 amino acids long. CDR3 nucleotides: TGTGCCAGCAGCAGGGGACAGGGGCGAAATTCACCCCTCCACTTT. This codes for CASSRGQGRNSPLHF.

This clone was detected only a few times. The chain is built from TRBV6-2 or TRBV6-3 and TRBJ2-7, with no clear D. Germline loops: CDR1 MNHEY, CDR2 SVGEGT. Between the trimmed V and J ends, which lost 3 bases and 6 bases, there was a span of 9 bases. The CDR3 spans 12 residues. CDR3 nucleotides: TGTGCCAGCAGTTATCTCTGGGGCGAGCAGTACTTC. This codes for CASSYLWGEQYF.

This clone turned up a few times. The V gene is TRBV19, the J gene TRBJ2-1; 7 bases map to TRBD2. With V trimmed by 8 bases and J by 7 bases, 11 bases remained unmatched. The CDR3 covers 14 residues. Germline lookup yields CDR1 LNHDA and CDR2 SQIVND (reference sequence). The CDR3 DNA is TGTGCCAGTGCAAGCGGGGCGAGCCCTAATGAGCAGTTCTTC. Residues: CASASGASPNEQFF.

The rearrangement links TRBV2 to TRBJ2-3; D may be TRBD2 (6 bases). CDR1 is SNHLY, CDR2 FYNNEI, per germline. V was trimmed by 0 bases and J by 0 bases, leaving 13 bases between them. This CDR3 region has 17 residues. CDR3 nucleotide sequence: TGTGCCAGCAGTGAAGCGCAACTAGCCCTTAGCACAGATACGCAGTATTTT. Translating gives CASSEAQLALSTDTQYF.

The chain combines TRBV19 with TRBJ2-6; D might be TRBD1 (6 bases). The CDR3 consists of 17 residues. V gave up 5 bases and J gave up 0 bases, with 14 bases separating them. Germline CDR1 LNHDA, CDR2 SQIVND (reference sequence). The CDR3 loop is CASSLRTDPSGANVLTF. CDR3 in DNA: TGTGCCAGTAGTCTCCGGACAGATCCCTCTGGGGCCAACGTCCTGACTTTC.

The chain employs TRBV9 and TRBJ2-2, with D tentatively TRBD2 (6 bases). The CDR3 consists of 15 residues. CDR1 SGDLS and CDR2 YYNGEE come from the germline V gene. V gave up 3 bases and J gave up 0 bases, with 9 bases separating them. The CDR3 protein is CASSAGGTNTGELFF. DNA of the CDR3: TGTGCCAGCAGCGCCGGCGGGACGAACACCGGGGAGCTGTTTTTT.

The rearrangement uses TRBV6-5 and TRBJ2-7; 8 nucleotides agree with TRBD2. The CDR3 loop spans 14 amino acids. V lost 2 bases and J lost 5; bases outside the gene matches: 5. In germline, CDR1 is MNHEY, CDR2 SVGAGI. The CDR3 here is CASSYQRESNEQYF. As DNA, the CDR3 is TGTGCCAGCAGTTACCAGCGGGAGAGTAACGAGCAGTACTTC.

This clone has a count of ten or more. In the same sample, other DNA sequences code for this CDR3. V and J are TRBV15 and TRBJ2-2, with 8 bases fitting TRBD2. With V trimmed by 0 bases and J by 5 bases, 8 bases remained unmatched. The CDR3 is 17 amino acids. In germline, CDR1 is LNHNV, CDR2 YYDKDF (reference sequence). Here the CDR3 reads CATSRDFRGGETGELFF. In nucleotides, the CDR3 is TGTGCCACCAGCAGAGATTTTCGGGGGGGCGAGACCGGGGAGCTGTTTTTT.

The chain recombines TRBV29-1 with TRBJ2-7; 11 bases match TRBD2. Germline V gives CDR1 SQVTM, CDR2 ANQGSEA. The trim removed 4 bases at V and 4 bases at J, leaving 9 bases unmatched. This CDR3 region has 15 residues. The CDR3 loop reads CSVGPTSGSSYEQYF. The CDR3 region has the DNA TGCAGCGTTGGGCCCACTAGCGGGAGTTCGTACGAGCAGTACTTC.

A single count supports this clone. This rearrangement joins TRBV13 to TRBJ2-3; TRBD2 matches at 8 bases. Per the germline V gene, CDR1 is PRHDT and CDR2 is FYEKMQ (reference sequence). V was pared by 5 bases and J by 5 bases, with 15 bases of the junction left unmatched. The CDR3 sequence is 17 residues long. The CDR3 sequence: CASSLRTRGRTRDTQYF. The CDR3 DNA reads TGTGCCAGCAGCCTCCGGACTCGCGGGAGGACCCGAGATACGCAGTATTTT.

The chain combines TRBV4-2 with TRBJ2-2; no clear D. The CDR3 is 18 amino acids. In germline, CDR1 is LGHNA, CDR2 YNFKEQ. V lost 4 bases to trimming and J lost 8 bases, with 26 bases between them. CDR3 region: CASSPQTPLLETAGELFF. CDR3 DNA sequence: TGTGCCAGCAGCCCTCAAACCCCCCTCCTAGAAACGGCTGGGGAGCTGTTTTTT.

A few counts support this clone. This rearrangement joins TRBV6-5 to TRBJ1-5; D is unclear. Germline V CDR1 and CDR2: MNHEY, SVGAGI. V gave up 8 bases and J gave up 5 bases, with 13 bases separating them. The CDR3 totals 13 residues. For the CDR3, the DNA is TGTGCCAGCTCTAACCTGATTCATCAGCCCCAGCATTTT. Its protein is CASSNLIHQPQHF.

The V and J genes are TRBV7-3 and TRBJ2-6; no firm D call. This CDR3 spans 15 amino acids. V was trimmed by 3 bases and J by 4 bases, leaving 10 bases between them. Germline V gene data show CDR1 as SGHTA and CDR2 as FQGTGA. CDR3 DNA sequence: TGTGCCAGCAGCTTCCCAATCTCCGGGGCCAACGTCCTGACTTTC. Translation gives CASSFPISGANVLTF.

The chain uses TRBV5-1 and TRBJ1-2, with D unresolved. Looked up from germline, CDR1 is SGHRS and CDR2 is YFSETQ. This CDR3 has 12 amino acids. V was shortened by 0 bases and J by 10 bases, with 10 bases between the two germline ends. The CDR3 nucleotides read TGCGCCAGCAGCTTGGAACGGGTCGACTACACCTTC. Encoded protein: CASSLERVDYTF.

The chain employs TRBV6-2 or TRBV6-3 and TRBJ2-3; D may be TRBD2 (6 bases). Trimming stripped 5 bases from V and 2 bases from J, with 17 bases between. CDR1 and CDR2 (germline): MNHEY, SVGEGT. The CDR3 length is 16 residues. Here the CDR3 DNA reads TGTGCCAGCAGTCGCCTAGGACTAAAGATCACAGATACGCAGTATTTT. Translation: CASSRLGLKITDTQYF.